This T cell receptor beta chain appears in the sequencing data of a study of cytomegalovirus exposure and HLA in healthy donors. The PCR was carried out with 60 Vbeta primers and 13 Jbeta primers. Authors' data handling: Approximately 73 million unique TCR beta chains, 9.5 million to 14 million shared, were counted in a later analysis. Sequencing used immunoSEQ multiplex PCR; TCRdb keeps in-frame clones, though not all of them. From that table come the V and J calls and clone size; the DNA was used to work out D and trimming. Here the sample spans around 170,000 clones, 84% being singletons. Study-wide results and caveats: The Asian-associated ancestry cluster reportedly had fewer N-insertions than the roughly 670-donor mean in a later analysis.

Concerning this clone: Antigen: not known.

There are 16 residues in the CDR3. Germline values: CDR1 SGHVS, CDR2 FNYEAQ. The V and J ends lost 2 bases and 5 bases respectively, with 18 bases between them. Material: PBMCs. This receptor was obtained from a boy between 2 and 10 years old in good health and CMV-seronegative. This chain links TRBV7-6 with TRBJ1-2; a possible D gene is TRBD1 (6 bases). The CDR3 region has the DNA TGTGCCAGCAGCTTAAATGTTCGGGGGGCCCCTTATGGCTACACCTTC. Translating gives CASSLNVRGAPYGYTF.